Included here is one TCR beta chain sequence, with context. Its antigen is still unknown. These data belong to a study of early T cells in non-severe SARS-CoV-2 infection. For the study at large: Sequenced bulk RNA came from whole blood that was unsorted, and chains were unpaired. Study-wide findings and caveats: VDJdb matches were skewed toward anti-spike CD8 T cell responses.

Researchers attached unique molecular identifiers to individual cDNA molecules. TCRdb called the 5' RACE reads again in MiXCR, with one record for every CDR3 protein. The table includes about 83,000 distinct CDR3 sequences, about an eighth detected once. Germline V CDR1 and CDR2: SGHNT, YENEEA. This CDR3 has 14 residues. V lost 5 bases, J lost 9 bases, and 10 bases stayed unmatched. The chain couples TRBV11-3 to TRBJ2-1; 7 bases are shared with TRBD1. The material sequenced was whole blood. This clonotype originated in an adult who was a healthcare worker with PCR-confirmed SARS-CoV-2 infection or an uninfected control (not recorded which). In DNA, the CDR3 is TGTGCCAGCAGCACCACAGGGGTAGGTGGTGAGCAGTTCTTC. This translates into CASSTTGVGGEQFF.